Described below is a single T cell receptor (beta chain) sequence and its context. Treatment-naive patients with stable or active relapsing-remitting disease were the multiple sclerosis controls. While CD8+ and CD4+ T cells were isolated negatively, TEMRA cells were enriched by FACS. From germline, CDR1 is ENHRY and CDR2 SYGVKD. There are 12 residues in the CDR3. Trimming left V 6 bases short and J 7 bases short, with 10 bases between. The source of the sample is a study of CD8 T cells in Susac syndrome. RNA, at about 0.45 to 1 ug, was reverse transcribed with random hexamers. The TCR beta CDR3 was amplified by immunoSEQ multiplex PCR across 54 Vbeta, 13 Jbeta. TCRdb independently ran MiXCR on the immunoSEQ multiplex PCR reads; one entry per CDR3 protein. This sample has just over 150,000 distinct CDR3 sequences; 94% occur once, and the top ten carry 0.2% to 0.25%.

This TCR was recovered from a human donor with multiple sclerosis. The rearrangement links TRBV10-3 to TRBJ2-1; the D gene could be TRBD1 or TRBD2 (6 bases each). The sample taken for sequencing was CD8+ T cells from PBMCs. CDR3 loop: CAIRKGGNEQFF. The CDR3 nucleotides read TGTGCCATCAGGAAAGGGGGGAATGAGCAGTTCTTC.